This T cell receptor beta chain is drawn from a study of CD8+CD57+ T cells in acquired aplastic anemia. Study details: Sorted CD4+ and CD8+ cells yielded 2.5 to 3.5 ug of DNA on average. Mean read depth for CD4+ cells from healthy donors was roughly 11 million.

According to the study, genomic DNA was the template for TCR beta VDJ and CDR3 profiling. TCRdb re-analysed the reads in MiXCR, keeping a single row per CDR3 protein. This sample carries just over 400,000 distinct CDR3 sequences, around 72% of them seen once, and the ten largest clones take approximately 3.8%. Of note for this clonotype: Its cognate antigen is unknown. At one end, the junction sequence differs from germline, possibly due to a read error.

Study-level results: Patients showed no significant difference from controls in CD8+ Simpson's diversity. The same twenty-nine CD8+ CDR3 sequences occurred in patients and in controls.

This CDR3 has 12 residues. Germline CDR1 MNHEY, CDR2 SMNVEV (reference sequence). The sample taken for sequencing was sorted CD4+, CD8+, or CD8+CD57+ T cells (not recorded which) from PBMCs. The source of this sequence is a human donor in good health, serving as a control. This chain uses TRBV27 with TRBJ1-2; D unresolved. The CDR3 protein is CASSEKPGVGAF. The CDR3 bases are TGTGCCAGCAGCGAAAAACCGGGAGTTGGCGCCTTC.